This T cell receptor (beta chain) was identified during a study of OX40 agonist ivuxolimab in advanced cancers. Study-level findings and limits: CD4+ and CD8+ blood T cells expanded clonally by week 6 at 0.1 to 3.0 mg/kg.

With regard to this clone: Its antigen is undetermined.

Some clones are missing from TCRdb's copy, which holds only in-frame ones; the method was immunoSEQ multiplex PCR. Counted here are 75,000 to 95,000 clones, around 92% occurring once; the ten biggest clones make up approximately 0.5%. The CDR3 contains 15 residues. From germline, CDR1 is SGHAT and CDR2 FQNNGV. V lost 5 bases, J lost 0 bases, and 12 bases lay in between. The starting material was CD4+ or CD8+ T cells sorted from blood, obtained in a trial of the OX40 agonist ivuxolimab. This TCR came from an adult with an advanced solid tumor such as melanoma, head and neck, liver or kidney cancer. The chain uses TRBV11-2 and TRBJ2-3, with a weak D call TRBD1 (6 bases). The CDR3 here is CASSGWGQSTDTQYF. In nucleotides, the CDR3 is TGTGCCAGCAGCGGGTGGGGGCAGAGCACAGATACGCAGTATTTT.